These 29 T cell receptor beta chains originate from one sample sequenced in a study of siplizumab effects on memory and regulatory T cells. The repertoire was sequenced with immunoSEQ multiplex PCR; TCRdb's copy has only in-frame clones and lacks some. The sample comprises roughly 40,000 clones, around 90% of which are singletons, and about 0.25% rests with the top ten. Sequencing used naive CD4+ T cells sorted from blood. The receptor source for this set is a human donor in good health.

The V gene is TRBV29-1, the J gene TRBJ1-2; 7 nucleotides agree with TRBD1. The germline gives CDR1 SQVTM, CDR2 ANQGSEA. The CDR3 length is 13 residues. As DNA, the CDR3 is TGCACCTCCCTCGCTACAGGGGAAGGGGGCTACACCTTC. Translation gives CTSLATGEGGYTF. The full variable domain, rest sourced from reference TRBV29-1 and TRBJ1-2, is SAVISQKPSRDICQRGTSLTIQCQVDSQVTMMFWYRQQPGQSLTLIATANQGSEATYESGFVIDKFPISRPNLTFSTLTVSNMSPEDSSIYLCTSLATGEGGYTFGSGTRLTVV.

The gene calls are TRBV7-9 and TRBJ1-1; 9 bases map to TRBD1. Germline assignment: CDR1 SEHNR and CDR2 FQNEAQ (reference sequence). This CDR3 spans 15 amino acids. The junction had 10 bases not matched to a gene; V was cut back by 5 bases and J by 6 bases. The CDR3 DNA follows: TGTGCCAGCAGCCCAATACAGGGGGCGGTATCTGAAGCTTTCTTT. Translation: CASSPIQGAVSEAFF. The variable domain in full, completed from reference TRBV7-9 and TRBJ1-1, reads DTGVSQNPRHKITKRGQNVTFRCDPISEHNRLYWYRQTLGQGPEFLTYFQNEAQLEKSRLLSDRFSAERPKGSFSTLEIQRTEQGDSAMYLCASSPIQGAVSEAFFGQGTRLTVV.

V usage is TRBV4-1 and J usage is TRBJ2-5; 8 bases fit TRBD1. J was trimmed by 3 bases and V by 6 bases; bases with no gene match: 18. Germline CDR1 reads MGHRA; CDR2 reads YSYEKL. CDR3 length: 18 residues. Here the CDR3 DNA reads TGCGCCAGCAGTCGCACTCTTTTACGGACAGGGAAAGAAGAGACCCAGTACTTC. Translated, it gives CASSRTLLRTGKEETQYF.

The chain is built from TRBV7-3 and TRBJ2-1; TRBD2 agrees at 7 bases. J gave up 7 bases and V 5 bases, and 14 bases lay outside the gene matches. Germline V lookup: CDR1 SGHTA, CDR2 FQGTGA. The CDR3 sequence is 16 residues long. CDR3 DNA sequence: TGTGCCAGCAGCCAAGCGACTAGCAGATGGAAGAATGAGCAGTTCTTC. Protein: CASSQATSRWKNEQFF.

J is TRBJ1-3 and V is TRBV11-3; 8 nucleotides align to TRBD1. Germline lookup yields CDR1 SGHNT and CDR2 YENEEA. The CDR3 contains 17 residues. V shed 4 bases and J 2 bases; nucleotides not matched to a gene: 10. This CDR3 reads CASSSWTGRSTGNTIYF. Here the CDR3 DNA reads TGTGCCAGCAGCTCCTGGACAGGGAGGAGTACTGGAAACACCATATATTTT.

J is TRBJ1-3 and V is TRBV19, with 7 bases identical to TRBD1. The trim removed 3 bases at V and 0 bases at J, leaving 8 bases unmatched. CDR3 length: 17 residues. Germline V gives CDR1 LNHDA, CDR2 SQIVND (reference sequence). CDR3 protein: CASSIAGTEISGNTIYF. CDR3 bases: TGTGCCAGTAGTATTGCCGGGACAGAGATCTCTGGAAACACCATATATTTT.

V gene TRBV4-1 combines with J gene TRBJ2-2; D gene unclear. Germline lookup yields CDR1 MGHRA and CDR2 YSYEKL. The CDR3 runs 13 residues. Trimming removed 5 bases from V and 5 bases from J, with 9 bases in between. CDR3 residues: CASSKGITGELFF. CDR3 DNA sequence: TGCGCCAGCAGCAAAGGGATTACCGGGGAGCTGTTTTTT.

Note on this clone: An end of the junction differs from the germline gene, which may be a read error. CDR3 bases: TGTGCCATCAGTGAGGCGGGCCCAGCGTTGCGTTTT. Translated: CAISEAGPALRF. The V and J genes are TRBV10-3 and TRBJ1-5; D gene ambiguous. Germline loops: CDR1 ENHRY, CDR2 SYGVKD. This CDR3 comprises 12 residues.

The chain recombines TRBV5-1 with TRBJ1-1; 7 nucleotides align to TRBD1. Germline CDR1 and CDR2: SGHRS and YFSETQ. The CDR3 is 14 amino acids. With 3 bases clipped from V and 1 base from J, the junction kept 3 bases outside the gene matches. CDR3 DNA sequence: TGCGCCAGCAGCTGGGGGACAGAGAACACTGAAGCTTTCTTT. The encoded protein is CASSWGTENTEAFF.

This chain uses TRBV5-6 with TRBJ2-7, with D perhaps matching TRBD2 (5 bases). Germline V gene lookup returns CDR1 SGHDT and CDR2 YYEEEE. The CDR3 contains 15 residues. The ends were cut back, 0 bases at V and 5 bases at J, with 15 bases in the middle. The CDR3 region has the DNA TGTGCCAGCAGCTTGGGCCCAACTAGAAAGGACGAGCAGTACTTC. Protein product: CASSLGPTRKDEQYF.

The table lists this clone with a count of one. The V gene is TRBV19, the J gene TRBJ2-7; 12 bases are a match to TRBD2. The length of the CDR3 is 16 residues. CDR1 and CDR2 (germline): LNHDA, SQIVND (reference sequence). V lost 4 bases to trimming and J lost 1 base; unmatched junction nucleotides: 5. The CDR3 DNA is TGTGCCAGTAGTAAATCCGGGACTAGCGGGTCCTACGAGCAGTACTTC. Translation: CASSKSGTSGSYEQYF.

The genes are TRBV4-1 and TRBJ2-2; TRBD2 matches 9 bases. There are 17 residues in the CDR3. V dropped 6 bases and J dropped 0; count of bases not matched to a gene: 8. Germline lookup yields CDR1 MGHRA and CDR2 YSYEKL. CDR3 protein: CASRSPGLAPNTGELFF. DNA of the CDR3: TGCGCCAGCAGATCTCCAGGACTAGCGCCGAACACCGGGGAGCTGTTTTTT.

The chain joins TRBV12-5 to TRBJ2-2; 7 nucleotides align to TRBD2. The V gene end was trimmed by 2 bases and the J gene end by 7 bases; junction bases not matched to a gene: 7. The CDR3 contains 15 residues. Germline CDR1 and CDR2: LGHNT and FRNRAP. CDR3 sequence: CASGLNARGNGELFF. The CDR3 nucleotides are TGTGCTAGTGGTTTGAACGCGCGGGGGAACGGGGAGCTGTTTTTT.

The V and J genes are TRBV5-4 and TRBJ1-2, with 7 nucleotides matching TRBD1. The CDR3 runs to 15 residues. V trimming: 0 bases; J trimming: 3 bases; junction bases outside the gene matches: 5. In germline, CDR1 is SGHNT, CDR2 YYREEE (reference sequence). CDR3 bases: TGTGCCAGCAGCTTGGGCGGGACAGCTCACTATGGCTACACCTTC. Translated: CASSLGGTAHYGYTF.

The CDR3 spells CASSFSTDTQYF. In DNA form, the CDR3 reads TGTGCCAGCAGCTTTAGCACAGATACGCAGTATTTT. This chain uses TRBV7-9 with TRBJ2-3; no clear D gene. CDR1 and CDR2 from the germline V gene are SEHNR and FQNEAQ (reference sequence). V gave up 3 bases and J gave up 0 bases, with 1 base separating them. The CDR3 covers 12 residues.

The chain links TRBV7-2 to TRBJ1-1; D gene unclear. CDR1 SGHTA and CDR2 FQGNSA come from the germline V gene. V was clipped by 5 bases and J by 4 bases, with 17 bases between them. CDR3 length: 15 amino acids. CDR3 region: CASSRRGSESTEAFF. CDR3 coding DNA: TGTGCCAGCAGCAGAAGAGGGAGTGAAAGCACTGAAGCTTTCTTT.

The chain uses TRBV7-9 and TRBJ1-2, with 10 bases lining up with TRBD1. CDR1 and CDR2 from the germline V gene are SEHNR and FQNEAQ (reference sequence). The J segment lost 6 bases and the V segment lost 0 bases, leaving 4 bases of the junction unmatched. The CDR3 has 15 amino acids. In DNA form, the CDR3 reads TGTGCCAGCAGCTTAGCCATAGGGACAGGGGATGGCTACACCTTC. This codes for CASSLAIGTGDGYTF.

This chain uses TRBV28 with TRBJ2-1; 11 bases are a match to TRBD2. Germline V gives CDR1 MDHEN, CDR2 SYDVKM. Losses at the gene ends were 8 bases for V and 0 bases for J; bases not matched to a gene: 9. CDR3 length equals 17 residues. The CDR3 sequence is CASQRLAGLSSYNEQFF. In nucleotides, the CDR3 is TGTGCCAGCCAACGACTAGCGGGATTAAGCTCCTACAATGAGCAGTTCTTC.

The chain uses TRBV5-1 and TRBJ2-2, with no clear D. This CDR3 is built from 15 residues. Germline CDR1 reads SGHRS; CDR2 reads YFSETQ. V was clipped by 0 bases and J by 0 bases, with 6 bases between them. The CDR3 DNA reads as TGCGCCAGCAGCTTGGCTGCAGCGAACACCGGGGAGCTGTTTTTT. This gives the protein CASSLAAANTGELFF.

DNA for the CDR3: TGTGCCAGCAGTTACTCGAAGGCGGTCCAGTTCTTC. This codes for CASSYSKAVQFF. The rearrangement links TRBV6-6 to TRBJ2-1; the D is unclear. There are 12 residues in the CDR3. The germline CDR1 and CDR2 sequences are MNHNY and SVGAGI (reference sequence). The V end lost 0 bases, the J end lost 13 bases, and 10 bases lay between the germline ends.

This clone showed up just once. V usage is TRBV11-2 and J usage is TRBJ2-5; a weak D match, TRBD1 (6 bases). The CDR3 has 15 residues. Germline-derived CDR1 and CDR2 are SGHAT and FQNNGV. V gave up 0 bases and J gave up 4 bases, with 12 bases separating them. The chain's CDR3 is CASSLDLTGRETQYF. DNA for the CDR3: TGTGCCAGCAGCTTAGATCTTACAGGGAGAGAGACCCAGTACTTC.

The rearrangement joins TRBV5-1 to TRBJ2-1; 8 bases map to TRBD2. Germline CDR1 and CDR2: SGHRS and YFSETQ. Losses at the gene ends were 6 bases for V and 0 bases for J; bases not matched to a gene: 8. The CDR3 runs 16 residues. This CDR3 reads CASTGLRGGSYNEQFF. In nucleotides, the CDR3 is TGCGCCAGCACTGGGCTACGGGGGGGCTCCTACAATGAGCAGTTCTTC.

The genes are TRBV29-1 and TRBJ2-1, with TRBD2 as a possible D gene (6 bases). V was pared by 0 bases and J by 4 bases, with 22 bases between. CDR1 and CDR2 (germline): SQVTM, ANQGSEA. This CDR3 comprises 18 residues. Written as DNA, the CDR3 is TGCAGCGTTGAAGATCTAGCGCTGGCTGATGCAAAGTACAATGAGCAGTTCTTC. It translates to CSVEDLALADAKYNEQFF.

This clone was observed a single time. The genes are TRBV19 and TRBJ2-5; TRBD2 matches at 9 bases. The CDR3 contains 15 residues. Germline CDR1 and CDR2: LNHDA and SQIVND (reference sequence). V was clipped by 7 bases and J by 5 bases; unmatched bases: 11. The chain's CDR3 is CASKNVLAGHETQYF. CDR3 sequence (DNA): TGTGCCAGTAAAAACGTACTAGCGGGCCATGAGACCCAGTACTTC.

The chain is built from TRBV6-1 and TRBJ1-2; a weak D match, TRBD1 (5 bases). The germline CDR1 and CDR2 sequences are MNHNS and SASEGT. The length of the CDR3 is 14 residues. Trimming took off 4 bases at V and 4 bases at J, with 13 bases between the two ends. The CDR3 bases are TGTGCCAGCAGTGTACAGGACTGGGGCTATGGCTACACCTTC. This codes for CASSVQDWGYGYTF.

V and J are TRBV18 and TRBJ2-7; 9 nucleotides align to TRBD2. Germline lookup yields CDR1 KGHSH and CDR2 LQKENI. The V and J ends lost 5 bases and 3 bases, in that order; junction bases with no gene match: 5. CDR3 size: 14 residues. CDR3 in amino acids: CASSESGRHYEQYF. CDR3 DNA sequence: TGTGCCAGCTCAGAAAGCGGGAGGCACTACGAGCAGTACTTC.

The V gene is TRBV14, the J gene TRBJ2-5; D remains ambiguous. Trimming removed 5 bases at V and 4 bases at J, with 5 bases between. The CDR3 sequence is 11 residues long. Germline loops: CDR1 SGHDN, CDR2 FVKESK. The CDR3 nucleotides read TGTGCCAGCAGCTCCGCAGAGACCCAGTACTTC. It is translated as CASSSAETQYF.

This chain links TRBV5-4 with TRBJ2-5; D unresolved. The CDR3 is 13 residues long. Trimming pared 4 bases from V and 4 bases from J, leaving 11 bases between. Per the germline V gene, CDR1 is SGHNT and CDR2 is YYREEE (reference sequence). As DNA, the CDR3 is TGTGCCAGCAGCCCCGGACCTTTAGAGACCCAGTACTTC. Translating gives CASSPGPLETQYF.

The rearrangement uses TRBV12-5 and TRBJ1-2; TRBD1 is a possible D gene (6 bases). CDR1 and CDR2 from the germline V gene are LGHNT and FRNRAP. Trimming took 0 bases from V and 4 from J, leaving 12 bases between them. The CDR3 totals 15 residues. This CDR3 is CASGLVRGQLYGYTF. The CDR3 DNA sequence: TGTGCTAGTGGTTTGGTACGAGGACAGCTCTATGGCTACACCTTC.